This TCR beta chain was captured in a study of T cell responses to AZD1222 COVID-19 vaccine. Method: immunoSEQ multiplex PCR; TCRdb's copy keeps in-frame clones and lacks some. The sample yields roughly 150,000 clones, roughly 92% seen once. CDR3 length equals 12 residues. The germline V and J ends were trimmed by 5 bases and 2 bases, with 7 bases remaining between them. Per germline, CDR1 SGHTA and CDR2 FQGNSA. The sequence came from an adult in good health. J is TRBJ2-7 and V is TRBV7-2; D gene uncertain. The sequencing here drew on peripheral blood, taken on day 0 of AZD1222 vaccination. The CDR3 spells CASSRTAYEQYF. In DNA form, the CDR3 reads TGTGCCAGCAGCAGGACCGCCTACGAGCAGTACTTC.